A single sample is the source of the 22 T cell receptor beta chains below, sequenced in a study of blood T cell repertoires in COVID-19. Produced via immunoSEQ multiplex PCR; TCRdb's table is partial and in-frame only. The table lists about 410,000 clones, 90% of them singletons. The sequenced sample was PBMCs or T cells enriched from blood (not recorded which). These TCRs come from a man aged 18 to 29 who had recovered from COVID-19.

Only one count was recorded for this clone. This chain connects TRBV10-3 to TRBJ1-2; no definite D call. From germline, CDR1 is ENHRY and CDR2 SYGVKD. The CDR3 contains 11 residues. Trimming left V 9 bases short and J 0 bases short, with 5 bases between. CDR3 loop: CAITANYGYTF. CDR3 sequence (DNA): TGTGCCATAACAGCTAACTATGGCTACACCTTC.

The chain couples TRBV12-5 to TRBJ1-2; no definite D call. CDR1 LGHNT and CDR2 FRNRAP come from the germline V gene. V lost 1 base and J lost 4, with 7 bases in between. The CDR3 runs 13 residues. For the CDR3, the DNA is TGTGCTAGTGGTTTGGGCCTAGGCTATGGCTACACCTTC. Translation: CASGLGLGYGYTF. The whole variable domain, filled in from reference TRBV12-5 and TRBJ1-2, reads DARVTQTPRHKVTEMGQEVTMRCQPILGHNTVFWYRQTMMQGLELLAYFRNRAPLDDSGMPKDRFSAEMPDATLATLKIQPSEPRDSAVYFCASGLGLGYGYTFGSGTRLTVV.

This sequence joins TRBV7-3 and TRBJ1-2; D is undetermined. V lost 6 bases to trimming and J lost 5 bases, with 37 bases between them. The CDR3 loop spans 21 amino acids. The germline gives CDR1 SGHTA, CDR2 FQGTGA. CDR3 in DNA: TGTGCCAGCAGGGCACCTCCGGGGATTGACAAGGACGGTCTAGGATGGTATGGCTACACCTTC. It codes for CASRAPPGIDKDGLGWYGYTF.

This clone was recorded once. This sequence joins TRBV10-3 and TRBJ1-6; 7 bases line up with TRBD1. J was trimmed by 8 bases and V by 4 bases; bases with no gene match: 5. CDR3 size: 14 residues. Per the germline V gene, CDR1 is ENHRY and CDR2 is SYGVKD. CDR3 loop: CAISVRGQDSPLHF. The CDR3 bases are TGTGCCATCAGTGTGAGGGGGCAGGATTCACCCCTCCACTTT.

The gene calls are TRBV30 and TRBJ1-4, with D maybe TRBD1 (6 bases). CDR3 length: 12 residues. Per germline, CDR1 GTSNPN and CDR2 SVGIG (reference sequence). Trimming removed 4 bases at V and 14 bases at J, with 17 bases between. The CDR3 DNA is TGTGCCTGGACCGCATCGGGACAATATCTGTTTTTT. It translates to CAWTASGQYLFF.

V gene TRBV4-1 combines with J gene TRBJ2-7; D is uncertain. The CDR3 runs 15 residues. Germline assignment: CDR1 MGHRA and CDR2 YSYEKL. V was shortened by 4 bases and J by 0 bases, with 13 bases between the two germline ends. The CDR3 is CASSPHPPLSYEQYF. The CDR3 nucleotides read TGCGCCAGCAGCCCACATCCCCCCCTCTCCTACGAGCAGTACTTC.

Comment on this clone: A junction end diverges from the germline sequence, so it may reflect a read error. This chain links TRBV19 with TRBJ1-1, with unresolved D. The germline V gene encodes CDR1 LNHDA and CDR2 SQIVND (reference sequence). The CDR3 totals 14 residues. CDR3 in DNA: TGTGCCAGTAGTATAGGCGGGAAGAACGCTGAAGCTTTCTTT. Its protein is CASSIGGKNAEAFF.

The genes are TRBV4-2 and TRBJ2-1, with 14 bases lining up with TRBD2. Trimming took 4 bases from V and 10 from J; bases not matched to a gene: 12. Germline loops: CDR1 LGHNA, CDR2 YNFKEQ. The CDR3 covers 17 residues. For the CDR3, the DNA is TGTGCCAGCAGCCCTACCCTGGGACTAGCGGGAGTGCGGGAGCAGTTCTTC. Amino acids: CASSPTLGLAGVREQFF.

The V and J genes are TRBV6-5 and TRBJ1-6, with D possibly matching TRBD1 (5 bases). Deletions cut 6 bases from V and 8 bases from J, with 11 bases between. Germline V lookup: CDR1 MNHEY, CDR2 SVGAGI. This CDR3 contains 13 residues. CDR3 loop: CASRPDRDSPLHF. The CDR3 nucleotides read TGTGCCAGCAGACCTGACAGAGATTCACCCCTCCACTTT.

The chain uses TRBV7-8 and TRBJ2-1; D possibly corresponds to TRBD1 (5 bases). V shed 5 bases and J shed 8 bases, with 13 bases lying between them. This CDR3 has 13 amino acids. The germline CDR1 and CDR2 sequences are SGHVS and FQNEAQ. The CDR3 is CASSLQGRDEQFF. In DNA form, the CDR3 reads TGTGCCAGCAGCCTCCAGGGTCGGGATGAGCAGTTCTTC.

V gene TRBV5-1 combines with J gene TRBJ1-6; 8 positions agree with TRBD1. V lost 4 bases, J lost 10 bases, and 10 bases stayed unmatched. CDR3 length equals 15 residues. CDR1 and CDR2 from the germline V gene are SGHRS and YFSETQ. The CDR3 sequence is CASSPGQGPLSPLHF. DNA for the CDR3: TGCGCCAGCAGCCCTGGACAGGGTCCTCTCTCACCCCTCCACTTT.

The chain uses TRBV9 and TRBJ2-3, with TRBD2 identical over 12 bases. After removal of 0 bases from V and 5 bases from J, the junction contained 16 bases not matched to a gene. Germline V lookup: CDR1 SGDLS, CDR2 YYNGEE. There are 20 residues in the CDR3. CDR3 loop: CASSVGPNPSSGGAVDTQYF. Here the CDR3 DNA reads TGTGCCAGCAGCGTAGGCCCCAACCCCTCTAGCGGGGGGGCCGTAGATACGCAGTATTTT. The full variable domain, in which reference TRBV9 and TRBJ2-3 provide the parts outside the CDR3, is DSGVTQTPKHLITATGQRVTLRCSPRSGDLSVYWYQQSLDQGLQFLIQYYNGEERAKGNILERFSAQQFPDLHSELNLSSLELGDSALYFCASSVGPNPSSGGAVDTQYFGPGTRLTVL.

CDR3 DNA sequence: TGTGCCAGCAGCTTGGGAGTTAGGGAGTCTACTTTCTTT. Residues: CASSLGVRESTFF. The V call is TRBV5-6, the J call TRBJ1-1; D gene ambiguous. The V and J ends lost 0 bases and 12 bases respectively, with 15 bases between them. Germline CDR1 and CDR2: SGHDT and YYEEEE. This CDR3 is 13 amino acids long.

This sequence joins TRBV24-1 and TRBJ2-3; 9 bases map to TRBD1. The CDR3 spans 16 residues. V was clipped by 4 bases and J by 5 bases; unmatched bases: 9. CDR1 and CDR2 from the germline V gene are KGHDR and SFDVKD. In nucleotides, the CDR3 is TGTGCCACCAGTGACCGACAGGGGGGGTTTGGAGATACGCAGTATTTT. As protein: CATSDRQGGFGDTQYF.

This chain joins TRBV28 and TRBJ1-1, with TRBD1 as a possible D gene (5 bases). V gave up 5 bases and J gave up 5 bases, with 15 bases separating them. CDR1 MDHEN and CDR2 SYDVKM come from the germline V gene. The CDR3 is made up of 14 amino acids. CDR3 DNA: TGTGCCAGCAGTGGGGCCGTCCCTGGGACTGAAGCTTTCTTT. Its protein is CASSGAVPGTEAFF.

This chain links TRBV7-9 with TRBJ1-2; 11 bases fit TRBD1. Germline V gives CDR1 SEHNR, CDR2 FQNEAQ (reference sequence). The CDR3 extends over 15 amino acids. The V segment lost 4 bases and the J segment 7 bases; nucleotides outside the gene matches: 8. CDR3 region: CASSSRGQGATGYTF. As DNA, the CDR3 is TGTGCCAGCAGCTCGAGAGGACAGGGGGCGACTGGCTACACCTTC.

The CDR3 coding sequence is TGCGCCAGCAGTGATACAGAAACCGGGGAGCTGTTTTTT. This translates into CASSDTETGELFF. The chain links TRBV10-1 to TRBJ2-2; D not certain. Trimming removed 3 bases at V and 5 bases at J, with 7 bases between. The CDR3 totals 13 residues. Per germline, CDR1 WNHNN and CDR2 SYGVQD (reference sequence).

The table lists this clone with a few counts. The same CDR3 can be traced to other DNA sequences in this sample. The CDR3 protein is CASSQEGGNQPQHF. DNA for the CDR3: TGTGCCAGCAGCCAAGAAGGGGGCAATCAGCCCCAGCATTTT. V usage is TRBV3-1 (or the pseudogene TRBV3-2) and J usage is TRBJ1-5; possibly TRBD1 for D (5 bases). Germline CDR1 reads LGHDT; CDR2 reads YNNKEL (reference sequence). There are 14 residues in the CDR3. Trimming shortened V by 0 bases and J by 2 bases, and 5 bases separated the two germline ends.

This chain joins TRBV6-5 and TRBJ1-2, with D uncertain. Germline CDR1 and CDR2: MNHEY and SVGAGI. The germline V and J ends were trimmed by 6 bases and 6 bases, with 17 bases remaining between them. CDR3 length: 14 amino acids. The CDR3 bases are TGTGCCAGCAGCCCGGTATTACGGGTCAATGGCTACACCTTC. Amino acid sequence: CASSPVLRVNGYTF.

This clone appeared a few times. J is TRBJ1-5 and V is TRBV19, with 9 bases lining up with TRBD1. The trim removed 7 bases at V and 6 bases at J, leaving 13 bases unmatched. Germline lookup yields CDR1 LNHDA and CDR2 SQIVND (reference sequence). CDR3 size: 16 residues. The CDR3 region is CASTGPGTGFGQPQHF. The CDR3 DNA reads as TGTGCCAGTACCGGTCCTGGGACAGGGTTTGGTCAGCCCCAGCATTTT. The entire variable domain, with the rest obtained from reference TRBV19 and TRBJ1-5, is as follows: DGGITQSPKYLFRKEGQNVTLSCEQNLNHDAMYWYRQDPGQGLRLIYYSQIVNDFQKGDIAEGYSVSREKKESFPLTVTSAQKNPTAFYLCASTGPGTGFGQPQHFGDGTRLSIL.

CDR3 in DNA: TGTGCCAGCAGCGAAATATTCCAGCAAGAGACCCAGTACTTC. Protein product: CASSEIFQQETQYF. V usage is TRBV11-3 and J usage is TRBJ2-5, with no clear D. V lost 5 bases, J lost 2 bases, and 12 bases lay in between. CDR3 length: 14 amino acids. CDR1 is SGHNT and CDR2 is YENEEA in the germline V gene.

This chain connects TRBV28 to TRBJ2-2; the D is unclear. The V and J ends lost 6 bases and 2 bases respectively, with 7 bases between them. CDR3 length: 13 amino acids. Germline-derived CDR1 and CDR2 are MDHEN and SYDVKM. The chain's CDR3 is CASRLFNTGELFF. The CDR3 DNA reads TGTGCCAGCAGGCTATTTAACACCGGGGAGCTGTTTTTT.